The clone carrying this TCR beta chain was counted at least ten times. Antigen specificity is unknown. The ends lost 5 bases at V and 5 bases at J; junction bases unmatched: 7. Germline values: CDR1 SQVTM, CDR2 ANQGSEA. The CDR3 is made up of 13 amino acids. TCRdb re-called the 5' RACE reads through MiXCR, storing one row per CDR3 protein. The table includes 250,000 to 300,000 distinct CDR3 sequences, 15% to 20% detected once. This specimen comes from a study of T-cell memory formation after mild COVID-19. In the study overall: TCR clusters showed largely donor specificity.

General study findings and limits: Researchers could not confirm that second-wave clones peaking on day 37 targeted SARS-CoV-2. There was a balanced CD4/CD8 profile in clones contracting day 15 to 85, and later expanders leaned CD4+.

The rearrangement joins TRBV29-1 to TRBJ1-1; 8 positions match TRBD1. The sequence derives from a man younger than 35 who had mild COVID-19 (a few samples of this study predate the infection). Cell type and time point are not known. The sequenced material came from PBMCs or a T cell subset sorted from them (not recorded which). CDR3 nucleotide sequence: TGCAGCGTTCGGACAGGGCGTTGGACTGAAGCTTTCTTT. Protein sequence: CSVRTGRWTEAFF.